The rows below give T cell receptor beta chains drawn from one sample of a study of blood T cell repertoires in COVID-19. Profiling relied on immunoSEQ multiplex PCR, and the TCRdb table lists in-frame clones only, not all of them. The sample has about 530,000 clones; approximately 88% are singletons. Material for sequencing was peripheral blood. The receptors derive from a woman in her forties or fifties with COVID-19, enrolled during active disease. Each CDR3 is given with its conserved first and last residue. D genes are given only for firm matches. Clone size is given for some rows only: seen once, a few or many times, or a class if the clone is expanded.

TRBD1	few	TRBV5-1	TRBJ1-4	TGCGCCAGCAGCGAATGGACAGGGGGGGAAAAACTGTTTTTT	CASSEWTGGEKLFF
TRBD1	once	TRBV2	TRBJ1-1	TGTGCCAGCCGACAGGGCAGAATGAACACTGAAGCTTTCTTT	CASRQGRMNTEAFF
TRBD1	NA	TRBV30	TRBJ1-2	TGTGCCTGGAGTGCCCCCAGGGACAGGGACTATGGCTACACCTTC	CAWSAPRDRDYGYTF
TRBD2	NA	TRBV24-1	TRBJ2-3	TGTGCCACCAGTGATTTTGCGGCTAGCGGATACACAGATACGCAGTATTTT	CATSDFAASGYTDTQYF
NA	NA	TRBV12-3/TRBV12-4	TRBJ1-1	TGTGCCAGCAGACGGACACCCGGGTTTGGAGCTTTCTTT	CASRRTPGFGAFF
TRBD2	few	TRBV5-4	TRBJ2-1	TGTGCCAGCAGCTCAAGTAGCGGGGGGTACAATGAGCAGTTCTTC	CASSSSSGGYNEQFF
TRBD2	NA	TRBV11-2	TRBJ2-3	TGTGCCAGCAGCTTACAGGGATACAGCGGGGGGGTCGGAGATACGCAGTATTTT	CASSLQGYSGGVGDTQYF
NA	few	TRBV19	TRBJ2-5	TGTGCCAGTAGTCAGGGGCAAGGAGAGACCCAGTACTTC	CASSQGQGETQYF
TRBD1	NA	TRBV5-4	TRBJ1-3	TGTGCCAGCAGCTTGGACAGGGGAGACACCATATATTTT	CASSLDRGDTIYF
NA	NA	TRBV11-2	TRBJ2-2	TGTGCCAGCAGCGGTTACAGGGATTTGTTATCGCGGGAGCTGTTTTTT	CASSGYRDLLSRELFF
NA	NA	TRBV6-6	TRBJ1-2	TGTGCCAGCAGGAGACTCCGGGACGGCGGGGGTGGCTACACCTTC	CASRRLRDGGGGYTF
TRBD1	NA	TRBV5-1	TRBJ2-7	TGCGCCAGCAGCCGTGGGACAGGCAGCTCCTACGAGCAGTACTTC	CASSRGTGSSYEQYF
NA	NA	TRBV2	TRBJ1-3	TGTGCCAGCTCGCTAGCGGGGGGGTTTTCTTCCATCTCTGGAAACACCATATATTTT	CASSLAGGFSSISGNTIYF
TRBD1	NA	TRBV11-1	TRBJ2-7	TGTGCCAGCAGCCCGGGACAGGGCGGGCCCTACGAGCAGTACTTC	CASSPGQGGPYEQYF
NA	NA	TRBV6-1	TRBJ1-3	TGTGCCAGCAGTGAACCCCGGTTGGTCTCTGGAAACACCATATATTTT	CASSEPRLVSGNTIYF
NA	NA	TRBV7-2	TRBJ2-7	TGTGCCAGCAGCCCCCGGAGGGCACCGGTTTACGAGCAGTACTTC	CASSPRRAPVYEQYF
NA	NA	TRBV27	TRBJ2-3	TGTGCCAGCAGTTTAGGAGGGGCCCTGGGTGATACGCAGTATTTT	CASSLGGALGDTQYF
NA	NA	TRBV7-8	TRBJ1-5	TGTGCCAGCAGCTTAGTGGGCAGAAGCCAGCCCCAGCATTTT	CASSLVGRSQPQHF
TRBD2	NA	TRBV4-2	TRBJ2-3	TGTGCCAGCAGCTGGGGGAGAGCGGGGTCGGAAGATACGCAGTATTTT	CASSWGRAGSEDTQYF